This T cell receptor (beta chain) was identified during a study of blood T cell repertoires in COVID-19 (dated by TCRdb to about 2020). For the wider study: The collaborator samples originated in the United States, Italy and Spain and spanned the acute and convalescent phases of COVID-19. Samples came from the ongoing ImmuneRACE study (first 160 participants) plus 1,254 subjects from 6 global collaborators. Where HLA class I and class II types were available, the types were taken from metadata supplied by the sample provider, not from assay-based typing. The repertoires were released in a freely available public database intended as a resource for research on the immune response to SARS-CoV-2. Subjects who had been exposed to COVID-19, were actively infected with it, or had recovered from it provided the deeply sampled blood TCRbeta repertoires that made up the dataset. Nearly every sample came with metadata listing a de-identified subject ID, COVID-19 status, age in years and sex. The material from the prospective study consisted of cDNA or gDNA derived from T cells, B-cell-depleted T cells, or PBMCs.

TCRbeta CDR3 regions were amplified from genomic DNA using the immunoSEQ Assay, a bias-controlled multiplex PCR. Regarding the original processing steps: The number of nucleated cells in each sample was estimated by amplification of reference gene primers within the assay. To quantify the absolute abundance of each unique TCRbeta CDR3 rearrangement, sequence reads were collapsed and filtered. Productive Simpson clonality was computed per sample as the square root of Simpson's diversity index over productive rearrangements. TCRdb re-hosts the immuneACCESS table, in-frame sequences only. Its copies lack some clones; in the studies checked, an unresolved V gene accounts for under half of them, and the cause for the rest is not known. The DNA gave D and trimming, while V, J and clone size come from that table. Across this sample there are approximately 440,000 clones, with roughly 88% seen only once. 10% to 15% of the sample rests with the top ten.

The CDR3 runs 12 residues from the cysteine to the phenylalanine. The only DNA kept is the CDR3, 36 bases in frame from the first base. Clipping removes 7 bases from V and 7 bases from J, with 5 as the unmatched junction base count. CDR1 SGHNT and CDR2 YYREEE are derived from the germline V gene (reference sequence). On this clone: This receptor's antigen is unknown. No base quality values were provided; no much bigger clone lies one nucleotide off.

On the study overall, not on this receptor specifically: Clinical and demographic metadata were provided uncurated, with the amount varying by source and participant.

In Seattle, one collaborating source enrolled patients while the infection was active and tracked those patients longitudinally over the course of disease. Collaborating institutions collected whole blood in K2EDTA tubes following their own protocols. For TCRbeta analysis, collaborator samples were shipped as frozen whole blood, as isolated PBMCs, or as DNA extracted from either sample type. The sequence is built from TRBV5-4 and TRBJ1-2; 9 nucleotides in the junction match TRBD1. This receptor was obtained from a woman in her forties or fifties with COVID-19, enrolled during active disease. Sequences were obtained from peripheral blood. The CDR3 region reads CASGQGPGGYTF. The nucleotides are TGTGCCAGCGGACAGGGGCCGGGTGGCTACACCTTC.